This TCR beta chain is drawn from a study of blood T cell repertoires in COVID-19. The data were produced by immunoSEQ multiplex PCR, yet TCRdb's version contains in-frame clones alone and is incomplete. This table has about 330,000 clones, around 87% appearing once. V shed 6 bases and J shed 4 bases, with 9 bases lying between them. Germline CDR1 is MNHEY and CDR2 is SVGAGI. The CDR3 runs 13 residues. The receptor comes from a woman in her twenties or thirties who had recovered from COVID-19. Sequenced: PBMCs or T cells enriched from blood (not recorded which). The J gene is TRBJ1-4, the V gene TRBV6-5; D might be TRBD1 (6 bases). The DNA for the CDR3 is TGTGCCAGCAGCCGGGACAATAATGAAAAACTGTTTTTT. Protein product: CASSRDNNEKLFF.